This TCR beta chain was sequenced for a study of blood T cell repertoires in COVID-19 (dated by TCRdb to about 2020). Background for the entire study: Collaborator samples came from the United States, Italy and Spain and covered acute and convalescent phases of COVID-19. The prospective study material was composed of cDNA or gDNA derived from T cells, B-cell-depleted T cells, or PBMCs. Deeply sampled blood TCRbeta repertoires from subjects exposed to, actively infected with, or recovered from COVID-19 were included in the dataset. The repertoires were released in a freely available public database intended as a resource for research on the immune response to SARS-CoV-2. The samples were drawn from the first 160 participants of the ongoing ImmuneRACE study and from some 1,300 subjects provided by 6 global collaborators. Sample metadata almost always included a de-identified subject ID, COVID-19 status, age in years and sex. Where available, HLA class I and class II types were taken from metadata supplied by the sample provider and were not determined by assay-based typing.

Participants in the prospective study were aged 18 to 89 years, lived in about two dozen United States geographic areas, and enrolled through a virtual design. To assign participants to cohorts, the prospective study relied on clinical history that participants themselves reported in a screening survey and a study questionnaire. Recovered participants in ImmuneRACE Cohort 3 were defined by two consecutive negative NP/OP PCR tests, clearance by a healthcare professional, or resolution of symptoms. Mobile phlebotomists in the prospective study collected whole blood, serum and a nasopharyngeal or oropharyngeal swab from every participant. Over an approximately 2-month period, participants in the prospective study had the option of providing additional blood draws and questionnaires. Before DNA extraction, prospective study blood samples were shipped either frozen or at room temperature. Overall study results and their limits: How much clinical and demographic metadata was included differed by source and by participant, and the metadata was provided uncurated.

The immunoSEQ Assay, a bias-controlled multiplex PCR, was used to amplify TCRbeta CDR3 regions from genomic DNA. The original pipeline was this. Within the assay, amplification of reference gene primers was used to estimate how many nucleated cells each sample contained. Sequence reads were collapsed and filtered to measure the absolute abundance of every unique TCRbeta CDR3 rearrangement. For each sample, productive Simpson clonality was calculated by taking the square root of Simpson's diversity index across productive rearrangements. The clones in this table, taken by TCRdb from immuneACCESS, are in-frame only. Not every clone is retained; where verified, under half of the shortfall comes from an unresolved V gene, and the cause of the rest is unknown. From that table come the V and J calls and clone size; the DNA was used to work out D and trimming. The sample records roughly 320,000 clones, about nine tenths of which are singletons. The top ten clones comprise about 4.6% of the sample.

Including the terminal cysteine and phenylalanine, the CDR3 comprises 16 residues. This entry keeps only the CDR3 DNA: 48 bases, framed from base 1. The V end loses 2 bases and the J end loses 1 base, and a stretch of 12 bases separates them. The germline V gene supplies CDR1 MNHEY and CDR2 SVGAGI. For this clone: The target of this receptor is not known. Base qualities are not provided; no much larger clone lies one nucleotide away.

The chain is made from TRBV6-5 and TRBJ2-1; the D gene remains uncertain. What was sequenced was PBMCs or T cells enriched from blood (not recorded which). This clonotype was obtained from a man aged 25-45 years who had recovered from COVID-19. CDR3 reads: CASSYTLAASYNEQFF. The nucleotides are TGTGCCAGCAGTTACACTCTCGCTGCGTCCTACAATGAGCAGTTCTTC.